The rows below give T cell receptor beta chains drawn from one sample of a study of OX40 agonist ivuxolimab in advanced cancers. Clones were sequenced by immunoSEQ multiplex PCR, and TCRdb holds only the in-frame ones, with some missing. The profile shows about 130,000 clones, about 90% of them singletons. Specimen: CD4+ or CD8+ T cells sorted from blood, collected in a trial of the OX40 agonist ivuxolimab. The receptors derive from an adult with an advanced solid tumor such as melanoma, head and neck, liver or kidney cancer. Each CDR3 is given with its conserved first and last residue. Each record gives: clone size, V gene, J gene, D gene, CDR3 protein, CDR3 DNA. The D gene is left open where the match is weak. The listing skips clone size in some rows; elsewhere it reads once, few, many or a size class.

once	TRBV19	TRBJ2-7	NA	CASSPGRPSYEQYF	TGTGCCAGTAGTCCTGGCAGACCAAGCTACGAGCAGTACTTC
NA	TRBV19	TRBJ2-1	NA	CASSRPTELQFF	TGTGCCAGTAGTCGACCCACGGAATTACAGTTCTTC
NA	TRBV14	TRBJ2-6	TRBD1	CASSQARQGLHSGANVLTF	TGTGCCAGCAGCCAAGCCCGACAGGGGCTCCACTCTGGGGCCAACGTCCTGACTTTC
NA	TRBV28	TRBJ1-2	TRBD1	CASRLGQDNYGYTF	TGTGCCAGCAGATTAGGACAGGACAACTATGGCTACACCTTC
NA	TRBV27	TRBJ1-6	TRBD1	CASSLWSPGQGVSPLHF	TGTGCCAGCAGTTTATGGTCGCCGGGACAGGGGGTATCACCCCTCCACTTT
NA	TRBV28	TRBJ1-3	NA	CASSFGGLGNTIYF	TGTGCCAGCAGTTTTGGGGGCTTAGGAAACACCATATATTTT
NA	TRBV6-4	TRBJ2-1	TRBD2	CASSELGLAQGEQFF	TGTGCCAGCAGTGAACTGGGACTAGCTCAAGGTGAGCAGTTCTTC
NA	TRBV5-1	TRBJ2-3	TRBD2	CASSVGLAGLTDTQYF	TGCGCCAGCAGCGTCGGACTAGCGGGCCTCACAGATACGCAGTATTTT
NA	TRBV2	TRBJ2-7	TRBD1	CASRTPGQGAGEQYF	TGTGCCAGCAGGACCCCGGGACAGGGGGCGGGCGAGCAGTACTTC
NA	TRBV7-7	TRBJ2-1	TRBD1	CASPGTGGAYNEQFF	TGTGCTAGCCCCGGGACAGGGGGCGCCTACAATGAGCAGTTCTTC
NA	TRBV18	TRBJ1-3	NA	CASLDNGNTIYF	TGTGCCAGCTTAGACAACGGAAACACCATATATTTT
NA	TRBV2	TRBJ2-3	TRBD2	CASRVSGVSSTDTQYF	TGTGCCAGCAGGGTTAGCGGGGTTTCTAGCACAGATACGCAGTATTTT
NA	TRBV6-6	TRBJ2-1	TRBD1	CASSTLQGSFGEQFF	TGTGCCAGCAGTACCCTACAGGGGAGTTTTGGTGAGCAGTTCTTC
NA	TRBV9	TRBJ1-2	TRBD1	CASSAAQGGWGYTF	TGTGCCAGCAGCGCAGCACAGGGGGGATGGGGCTACACCTTC
NA	TRBV28	TRBJ1-3	NA	CASTYGTYYSGNTIYF	TGTGCCAGCACCTACGGGACTTACTACTCTGGAAACACCATATATTTT
NA	TRBV9	TRBJ1-6	TRBD1	CASSARQGNSPLHF	TGTGCCAGCAGCGCACGACAGGGAAATTCACCCCTCCACTTT
NA	TRBV19	TRBJ1-1	TRBD1	CASRGTGGTEAFF	TGTGCCAGTAGAGGGACAGGGGGCACTGAAGCTTTCTTT
NA	TRBV19	TRBJ2-7	NA	CASSIQSRNFYEQYF	TGTGCCAGTAGTATCCAAAGCCGCAACTTCTACGAGCAGTACTTC
NA	TRBV19	TRBJ1-4	NA	CASNTIGAGGEKLFF	TGTGCCAGTAACACAATAGGGGCCGGAGGGGAAAAACTGTTTTTT
NA	TRBV4-3	TRBJ2-1	NA	CASSQDQYSEQFF	TGCGCCAGCAGCCAAGACCAGTACAGTGAGCAGTTCTTC
NA	TRBV14	TRBJ2-7	NA	CASSPRGYTYEQYF	TGTGCCAGCAGCCCAAGAGGCTATACCTACGAGCAGTACTTC
NA	TRBV5-1	TRBJ1-1	NA	CASSFIPTNSNTEAFF	TGCGCCAGCAGCTTTATACCGACAAATTCGAACACTGAAGCTTTCTTT
NA	TRBV7-3	TRBJ2-1	TRBD2	CASSLSLAGEHEQFF	TGTGCCAGCAGCTTAAGTCTAGCGGGAGAACATGAGCAGTTCTTC
NA	TRBV5-1	TRBJ2-2	TRBD2	CASTRETSAGELFF	TGCGCCAGCACGCGGGAGACGTCCGCCGGGGAGCTGTTTTTT
NA	TRBV18	TRBJ1-1	TRBD1	CASSAATGVGTEAFF	TGTGCCAGCTCAGCCGCGACAGGGGTTGGAACTGAAGCTTTCTTT
NA	TRBV28	TRBJ1-1	TRBD1	CASSDRGKLSRRAFF	TGTGCCAGCAGTGACAGGGGTAAACTCTCCCGTAGAGCTTTCTTT
NA	TRBV4-2	TRBJ2-1	TRBD1	CASSLEPPGQGAGEQFF	TGTGCCAGCAGCCTAGAACCACCGGGACAGGGGGCCGGTGAGCAGTTCTTC